Reported below is one T cell receptor (beta chain). The antigen is undetermined. The data were taken from a study of blood T cells in healthy people across ages. General observations from the study: Age brought a roughly linear fall in TCR beta diversity measured per million T cells. It was found that TCR beta diversity correlated strongly with the percentage of naive T cells.

V was trimmed by 3 bases and J by 5 bases, leaving 11 bases between them. This CDR3 spans 15 amino acids. Alongside a J-beta primer mix, a sample-barcoded 5' primer served in a second PCR lasting roughly 6 to 11 cycles. MiXCR, applied by TCRdb to the 5' RACE reads, yields one record per CDR3 protein. Of under 850,000 distinct CDR3 sequences listed, under 40% are singletons. The study drew donors from healthy Caucasian individuals in Russia aged roughly 6 to 90. No fewer than 6 million PBMCs went into each sample. The sequence came from a man aged 18 to 35 in good health. The sample comprised blood. The chain combines TRBV12-3 or TRBV12-4 with TRBJ1-6, with D possibly being TRBD1 (5 bases). The CDR3 here is CASSFGGGNNSPLHF. DNA for the CDR3: TGTGCCAGCAGTTTCGGGGGAGGGAATAATTCACCCCTCCACTTT.